The sequence of this TCR beta chain was determined in a study of T cells in Graves' hyperthyroidism and ophthalmopathy. Only a few counts were recorded for this clonotype. The germline CDR1 and CDR2 sequences are SQVTM and ANQGSEA. V was cut by 0 bases and J by 6 bases, with 18 bases left in between. The CDR3 extends over 16 amino acids. Amplification targeted TCR beta CDR3 regions from RNA transcripts. The HTBI primer set was used in a first-round RT-PCR of the TCR CDR3. Each CDR3 protein is one row after TCRdb ran MiXCR on the multiplex PCR reads. The table lists a few hundred thousand distinct CDR3 sequences, 15% to 17% of them singletons.

This chain links TRBV29-1 with TRBJ2-1; D gene ambiguous. Sequencing used blood. This clonotype was sampled from a woman aged 25-40 years with Graves' hyperthyroidism. CDR3 in DNA: TGCAGCGTTGAAGATGCACGGAACCCGAATGCCAATGAGCAGTTCTTC. It is translated as CSVEDARNPNANEQFF.